Listed below are T cell receptor beta chains from one sample, sequenced in a study of identical twins. One entry per CDR3 protein, called by TCRdb with MiXCR from the 5' RACE reads. The sample shows 1,800,000 or so distinct CDR3 sequences, about 30% of them seen only once. The sequencing input was cord blood. Source of these receptors: a newborn girl in good health. CDR3s include the opening cysteine and the closing phenylalanine or tryptophan. Each record gives: clone size, V gene, J gene, D gene, CDR3 protein, CDR3 DNA. D genes are given only for firm matches. Part of the rows lack a size; the others show once, few, many or a class for expanded clones.

clone size: few; V gene: TRBV11-2; J gene: TRBJ2-4; D gene: NA; CDR3 protein: CASSSSLLAKNIQYF; CDR3 DNA: TGTGCCAGCAGCTCTTCGCTACTAGCCAAAAACATTCAGTACTTC
clone size: NA; V gene: TRBV11-2; J gene: TRBJ2-7; D gene: NA; CDR3 protein: CASSLDPTGPLSYEQYF; CDR3 DNA: TGTGCCAGCAGCTTAGATCCCACAGGACCCTTATCCTACGAGCAGTACTTC
clone size: few; V gene: TRBV5-1; J gene: TRBJ2-3; D gene: TRBD1; CDR3 protein: CASSSGQGHTDTQYF; CDR3 DNA: TGCGCCAGCAGCTCTGGACAGGGGCACACAGATACGCAGTATTTT
clone size: NA; V gene: TRBV20-1; J gene: TRBJ1-2; D gene: NA; CDR3 protein: CSARDWGRGHYGYTF; CDR3 DNA: TGCAGTGCTAGAGATTGGGGCAGGGGCCACTATGGCTACACCTTC
clone size: few; V gene: TRBV7-2; J gene: TRBJ2-3; D gene: NA; CDR3 protein: CASSYTGLTQYF; CDR3 DNA: TGTGCCAGCAGCTACACAGGCCTTACGCAGTATTTT
clone size: few; V gene: TRBV20-1; J gene: TRBJ2-1; D gene: TRBD2; CDR3 protein: CSARTSGGNNEQFF; CDR3 DNA: TGCAGTGCTCGGACTAGCGGGGGCAACAATGAGCAGTTCTTC
clone size: NA; V gene: TRBV4-1; J gene: TRBJ2-2; D gene: TRBD2; CDR3 protein: CASRVLGGGATGELFF; CDR3 DNA: TGCGCCAGCAGGGTGCTCGGCGGGGGGGCAACCGGGGAGCTGTTTTTT
clone size: few; V gene: TRBV21-1; J gene: TRBJ1-2; D gene: NA; CDR3 protein: CASNGHGDGYTF; CDR3 DNA: TGTGCCAGCAACGGACACGGTGATGGCTACACCTTC
clone size: few; V gene: TRBV20-1; J gene: TRBJ2-4; D gene: TRBD2; CDR3 protein: CSARSTSGRNNIQYF; CDR3 DNA: TGCAGTGCTAGATCAACTAGCGGGAGGAATAACATTCAGTACTTC
clone size: NA; V gene: TRBV30; J gene: TRBJ2-3; D gene: NA; CDR3 protein: CAWSPDSPMQYF; CDR3 DNA: TGTGCCTGGAGTCCTGACAGCCCGATGCAGTATTTT
clone size: NA; V gene: TRBV5-6; J gene: TRBJ1-6; D gene: TRBD1; CDR3 protein: CASSTKGQANSPLHF; CDR3 DNA: TGTGCCAGCAGCACAAAGGGACAGGCTAATTCACCCCTCCACTTT
clone size: NA; V gene: TRBV4-2; J gene: TRBJ2-5; D gene: TRBD2; CDR3 protein: CASSQVSGRAYNEQYF; CDR3 DNA: TGTGCCAGCAGCCAAGTTAGCGGGAGGGCCTACAATGAGCAGTACTTC
clone size: NA; V gene: TRBV5-1; J gene: TRBJ2-7; D gene: TRBD1; CDR3 protein: CASSHGDRSGEQYF; CDR3 DNA: TGCGCCAGCTCCCATGGGGACAGGTCGGGCGAGCAGTACTTC
clone size: NA; V gene: TRBV15; J gene: TRBJ2-1; D gene: TRBD2; CDR3 protein: CATSRGVSGRGYNEQFF; CDR3 DNA: TGTGCCACCAGCAGAGGTGTTAGCGGGAGAGGGTACAATGAGCAGTTCTTC
clone size: NA; V gene: TRBV28; J gene: TRBJ2-7; D gene: NA; CDR3 protein: CVSRRQVHYEQYF; CDR3 DNA: TGTGTCAGCAGACGACAGGTGCACTACGAGCAGTACTTC
clone size: NA; V gene: TRBV28; J gene: TRBJ2-4; D gene: NA; CDR3 protein: CASSLFLGMAKNIQYF; CDR3 DNA: TGTGCCAGCAGTTTATTTCTGGGGATGGCCAAAAACATTCAGTACTTC
clone size: many; V gene: TRBV9; J gene: TRBJ2-1; D gene: NA; CDR3 protein: CASSVGGRTVSYNEQFF; CDR3 DNA: TGTGCCAGCAGCGTAGGGGGGAGGACAGTATCCTACAATGAGCAGTTCTTC
clone size: NA; V gene: TRBV12-3/TRBV12-4; J gene: TRBJ2-1; D gene: NA; CDR3 protein: CASSQRRTGNGQFF; CDR3 DNA: TGCGCCAGCAGCCAAAGACGTACAGGGAATGGGCAGTTCTTC
clone size: few; V gene: TRBV12-3/TRBV12-4; J gene: TRBJ2-1; D gene: TRBD1; CDR3 protein: CASSHTRDSSYNEQFF; CDR3 DNA: TGTGCCAGCAGTCACACCCGGGACAGCTCCTACAATGAGCAGTTCTTC
clone size: NA; V gene: TRBV6-2/TRBV6-3; J gene: TRBJ2-1; D gene: TRBD2; CDR3 protein: CASSYTLTSGNEQFF; CDR3 DNA: TGTGCCAGCAGTTACACCTTGACTAGCGGGAATGAGCAGTTCTTC
clone size: NA; V gene: TRBV5-5; J gene: TRBJ2-7; D gene: NA; CDR3 protein: CASSLVGAGGLYYEQYF; CDR3 DNA: TGTGCCAGCAGCTTGGTGGGAGCTGGCGGACTTTACTACGAGCAGTACTTC
clone size: NA; V gene: TRBV2; J gene: TRBJ1-6; D gene: NA; CDR3 protein: CASNERGNSPLHF; CDR3 DNA: TGTGCCAGCAACGAGCGAGGGAATTCACCCCTCCACTTT
clone size: NA; V gene: TRBV5-4; J gene: TRBJ2-7; D gene: NA; CDR3 protein: CASSLYQTRYEQYF; CDR3 DNA: TGTGCCAGCAGCTTGTATCAGACTCGCTACGAGCAGTACTTC
clone size: NA; V gene: TRBV6-5; J gene: TRBJ1-1; D gene: NA; CDR3 protein: CASSYTVDTEAFF; CDR3 DNA: TGTGCCAGCAGTTACACGGTGGACACTGAAGCTTTCTTT
clone size: NA; V gene: TRBV25-1; J gene: TRBJ2-7; D gene: NA; CDR3 protein: CASSEFGGVEQYF; CDR3 DNA: TGTGCCAGCAGTGAATTTGGGGGAGTCGAGCAGTACTTC
clone size: few; V gene: TRBV18; J gene: TRBJ1-6; D gene: NA; CDR3 protein: CASSPGSAQDNSPLHF; CDR3 DNA: TGTGCCAGCTCACCAGGGTCAGCCCAGGATAATTCACCCCTCCACTTT
clone size: few; V gene: TRBV24-1; J gene: TRBJ2-7; D gene: NA; CDR3 protein: CATSDRNIPYEQYF; CDR3 DNA: TGTGCCACCAGTGATCGGAATATTCCCTACGAGCAGTACTTC
clone size: NA; V gene: TRBV12-3/TRBV12-4; J gene: TRBJ1-5; D gene: NA; CDR3 protein: CASTIMGDHQPQHF; CDR3 DNA: TGTGCCAGCACTATCATGGGGGACCATCAGCCCCAGCATTTT
clone size: few; V gene: TRBV20-1; J gene: TRBJ2-7; D gene: TRBD2; CDR3 protein: CSAATSGSADEQYF; CDR3 DNA: TGCAGTGCGGCAACTAGCGGGAGTGCTGACGAGCAGTACTTC
clone size: NA; V gene: TRBV20-1; J gene: TRBJ2-5; D gene: TRBD2; CDR3 protein: CSATSGGAETQYF; CDR3 DNA: TGCAGTGCTACTAGCGGGGGGGCAGAGACCCAGTACTTC
clone size: few; V gene: TRBV28; J gene: TRBJ1-6; D gene: NA; CDR3 protein: CASSFVKGVNSPLHF; CDR3 DNA: TGTGCCAGCAGTTTTGTAAAAGGGGTTAATTCACCCCTCCACTTT
clone size: NA; V gene: TRBV28; J gene: TRBJ2-3; D gene: TRBD2; CDR3 protein: CASRPQLAGGADTQYF; CDR3 DNA: TGTGCCAGCAGACCCCAACTAGCGGGAGGGGCGGATACGCAGTATTTT
clone size: NA; V gene: TRBV6-1; J gene: TRBJ2-1; D gene: TRBD2; CDR3 protein: CASKGGSGAPLSSYNEQFF; CDR3 DNA: TGTGCCAGCAAGGGTGGTAGCGGGGCCCCCCTTAGCTCCTACAATGAGCAGTTCTTC
clone size: many; V gene: TRBV28; J gene: TRBJ1-2; D gene: NA; CDR3 protein: CASSFRDGYTF; CDR3 DNA: TGTGCCAGCAGTTTCAGGGATGGCTACACCTTC
clone size: many; V gene: TRBV6-1; J gene: TRBJ2-7; D gene: NA; CDR3 protein: CASSETEGSYEQYF; CDR3 DNA: TGTGCCAGCAGTGAGACAGAAGGGTCGTACGAGCAGTACTTC
clone size: NA; V gene: TRBV19; J gene: TRBJ2-1; D gene: TRBD2; CDR3 protein: CASSIGGRARVGQFF; CDR3 DNA: TGTGCCAGTAGTATCGGCGGGAGGGCCCGGGTGGGGCAGTTCTTC
clone size: few; V gene: TRBV7-9; J gene: TRBJ2-4; D gene: NA; CDR3 protein: CASPTLAKNIQYF; CDR3 DNA: TGTGCCAGCCCCACCCTAGCCAAAAACATTCAGTACTTC
clone size: NA; V gene: TRBV20-1; J gene: TRBJ2-1; D gene: TRBD2; CDR3 protein: CSAKGGTSERDYNEQFF; CDR3 DNA: TGCAGTGCTAAGGGGGGGACTAGCGAAAGGGATTACAATGAGCAGTTCTTC
clone size: NA; V gene: TRBV20-1; J gene: TRBJ2-1; D gene: TRBD2; CDR3 protein: CSAHRSSGGYNEQFF; CDR3 DNA: TGCAGTGCCCACCGGTCTAGCGGGGGGTACAATGAGCAGTTCTTC
clone size: few; V gene: TRBV9; J gene: TRBJ1-2; D gene: TRBD1; CDR3 protein: CASSAGTGGIGYTF; CDR3 DNA: TGTGCCAGCAGCGCCGGGACAGGGGGAATTGGCTACACCTTC
clone size: many; V gene: TRBV28; J gene: TRBJ2-4; D gene: NA; CDR3 protein: CASSPLGTAYANIQYF; CDR3 DNA: TGTGCCAGCAGTCCCCTGGGGACTGCCTATGCAAACATTCAGTACTTC